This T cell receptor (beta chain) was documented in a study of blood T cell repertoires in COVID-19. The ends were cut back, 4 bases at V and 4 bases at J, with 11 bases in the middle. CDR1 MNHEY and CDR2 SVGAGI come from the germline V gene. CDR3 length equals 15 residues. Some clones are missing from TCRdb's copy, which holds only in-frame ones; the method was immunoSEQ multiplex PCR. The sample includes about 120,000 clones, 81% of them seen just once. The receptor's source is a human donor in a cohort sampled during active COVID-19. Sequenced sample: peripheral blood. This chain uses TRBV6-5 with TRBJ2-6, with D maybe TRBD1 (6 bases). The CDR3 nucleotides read TGTGCCAGCAGTTCCACAGGGACAGGGGCCAACGTCCTGACTTTC. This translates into CASSSTGTGANVLTF.